These T cell receptor beta chains were read from a single sample in a study of cytomegalovirus exposure and HLA in healthy donors. Using immunoSEQ multiplex PCR, the repertoire was profiled, and TCRdb retains in-frame clones only, with some absent. This sample has 200,000 to 250,000 clones, with around 83% found just once. Source material: PBMCs. These receptors originate from a woman aged 35 to 49 in good health and CMV-seronegative. CDR3s include the opening cysteine and the closing phenylalanine or tryptophan.

TRBJ2-5 TRBV27 13 CASSFGGRETQYF
TRBJ1-5 TRBV6-1 14 CASGGGQGYQPQHF
TRBJ2-7 TRBV5-1 17 CASSYYPGLAGSYEQYF
TRBJ1-4 TRBV6-5 16 CASSYGQRESGEKLFF
TRBJ1-1 TRBV4-1 15 CASSQAFKESGEAFF
TRBJ1-4 TRBV15 14 CATSRGQGGEKLFF
TRBJ1-6 TRBV6-1 16 CASSERLGTGGSPLHF
TRBJ2-7 TRBV4-2 14 CASSQGQGDYEQYF
TRBJ2-1 TRBV5-1 14 CASSLANRWNEQFF
TRBJ2-3 TRBV30 15 CAWSEASVITDTQYF
TRBJ2-7 TRBV19 13 CASSPTVVVEQYF
TRBJ2-7 TRBV27 14 CASSPEGGAYEQYF
TRBJ2-7 TRBV6-1 16 CASSEALGGSSDEQYF
TRBJ2-7 TRBV5-3 16 CARSIYRDLPSYEQYF
TRBJ1-2 TRBV5-1 15 CASSSGTGLLYGYTF
TRBJ2-7 TRBV5-5 14 CASSGGTDSYEQYF
TRBJ1-2 TRBV4-1 15 CASSQDSGGYYGYTF
TRBJ2-2 TRBV6-6 13 CASSFQGSGELFF
TRBJ1-1 TRBV19 15 CASSIPQEGRTEAFF
TRBJ2-6 TRBV10-3 17 CAISESKRGTGANVLTF
TRBJ1-4 TRBV28 12 CASSTGLGGLFF
TRBJ2-3 TRBV27 16 CASSSRTGGPPDTQYF
TRBJ1-5 TRBV4-1 15 CASSRGQGEDQPQHF
TRBJ1-4 TRBV4-1 15 CASSQARRDNEKLFF
TRBJ1-6 TRBV25-1 15 CASSADLRHNSPLHF
TRBJ1-1 TRBV18 15 CASSFSRGRTTEAFF
. TRBV4-2 16 CASSQAFSGSGNEQYF
TRBJ1-1 TRBV5-8 13 CASSLHLNTEAFF
TRBJ2-3 TRBV11-1 15 CASSLGTSGGDTQYF
TRBJ2-7 TRBV18 18 CASSHLPRGPSSSYEQYF
TRBJ1-2 TRBV9 15 CASSVTGQDIYGYTF
TRBJ1-5 TRBV19 12 CASSSNYQPQHF
TRBJ1-3 TRBV9 16 CASSRTGGADGNTIYF
TRBJ2-2 TRBV2 13 CASGRTGTGELFF
TRBJ2-7 TRBV10-1 12 CASSDQSYEQYF
TRBJ1-5 TRBV19 15 CASRDSQGGVQPQHF
TRBJ1-2 TRBV30 13 CACGQGFNYGYTF
TRBJ1-1 TRBV9 16 CASSPRDFPPNTEAFF
TRBJ2-7 TRBV6-5 14 CASSYSLRRQEQYF
TRBJ1-4 TRBV4-1 16 CASSRTRGLANEKLFF
TRBJ1-2 TRBV28 14 CASSLVIGGDGYTF
TRBJ1-3 TRBV5-1 15 CASSLRTGGEDTIYF
TRBJ2-7 TRBV6-1 14 CASRGLVGGFEQYF
TRBJ2-1 TRBV27 14 CASRRLAENSEQFF
TRBJ1-4 TRBV18 16 CASSPLRTTTNEKLFF
TRBJ1-2 TRBV28 11 CASSPPNGYTF
TRBJ1-4 TRBV23-1 16 CASSQSWTGEDEKLFF
TRBJ1-5 TRBV2 15 CASSENPNPIGTQHF
TRBJ2-1 TRBV9 16 CASSVGVGAFYNEQFF
TRBJ1-1 TRBV18 14 CASSHDRGNTEAFF